This T cell receptor beta chain was sequenced during a study of human T cells and chemical hapten exposure. CDR3 length: 16 amino acids. The V gene's germline CDR1 is SEHNR and CDR2 FQNEAQ (reference sequence). V shed 4 bases and J shed 0 bases, with 12 bases lying between them. Original data processing: There were a median of approximately 96,000 TCRs per sample, with a range from about 23,224 to 690,600. TCRdb called the RACE reads again in MiXCR, with one record for every CDR3 protein. The V and J calls follow TCRdb's processing rather than the paper's. The sample holds about 350,000 distinct CDR3 sequences, about 6% seen once. Time point: patch test 2, 6 weeks after DPC sensitization. Documented treatment: therapeutic diphenylcyclopropenone sensitization with weekly scalp DPC. This clonotype was detected a few times.

The sequence was collected from a woman under 30 with alopecia areata. Some clones in this sample may be carry-over from other donors' samples. The chain recombines TRBV7-9 with TRBJ1-4; TRBD1 might be the D (5 bases). The input for sequencing was whole blood, taken in connection with sensitization to the hapten diphenylcyclopropenone (DPC). Written as DNA, the CDR3 is TGTGCCAGCAGCTCCCGGGGACCCTCAACTAATGAAAAACTGTTTTTT. Translated, it gives CASSSRGPSTNEKLFF.